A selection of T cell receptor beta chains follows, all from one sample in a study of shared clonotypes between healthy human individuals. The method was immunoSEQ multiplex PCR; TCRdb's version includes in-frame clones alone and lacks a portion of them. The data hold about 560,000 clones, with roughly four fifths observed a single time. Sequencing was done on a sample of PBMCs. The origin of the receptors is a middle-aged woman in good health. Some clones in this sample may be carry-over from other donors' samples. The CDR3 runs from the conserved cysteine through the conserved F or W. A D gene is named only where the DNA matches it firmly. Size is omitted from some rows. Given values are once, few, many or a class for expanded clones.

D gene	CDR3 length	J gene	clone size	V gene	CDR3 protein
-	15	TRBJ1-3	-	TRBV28	CASSLRLISGNTIYF
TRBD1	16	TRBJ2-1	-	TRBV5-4	CASSSEGDRGRDEQFF
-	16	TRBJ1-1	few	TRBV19	CASSMEVGIVNTEAFF
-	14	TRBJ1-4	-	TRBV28	CASSFGPTGEKLFF
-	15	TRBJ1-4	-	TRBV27	CASSLSRGLGEKLFF
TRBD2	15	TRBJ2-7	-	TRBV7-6	CASSLVGTTDYEQYF
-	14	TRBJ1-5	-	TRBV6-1	CASSDAGGNQPQHF
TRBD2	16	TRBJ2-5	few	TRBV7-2	CASSPLAGGYQETQYF
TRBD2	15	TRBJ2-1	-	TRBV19	CASSRGEGYGNEQFF
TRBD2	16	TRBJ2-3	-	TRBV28	CASSSPSGRGTDTQYF
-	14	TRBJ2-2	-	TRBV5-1	CASSWGPNTGELFF
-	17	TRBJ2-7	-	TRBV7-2	CASSLVTRLNLTYEQYF
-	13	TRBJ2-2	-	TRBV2	CASSELGAGELFF
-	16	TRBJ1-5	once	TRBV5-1	CASSPGAGQYNQPQHF
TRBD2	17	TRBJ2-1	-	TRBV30	CAWSRLAGSIRGNEQFF
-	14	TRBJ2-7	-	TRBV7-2	CASTPARSLYEQYF
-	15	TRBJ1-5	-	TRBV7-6	CASSLMGDSNQPQHF
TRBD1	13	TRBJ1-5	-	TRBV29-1	CSVGQGTDQPQHF
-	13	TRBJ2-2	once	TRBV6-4	CASSDSSSGELFF
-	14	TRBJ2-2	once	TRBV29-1	CSVGTPTNTGELFF
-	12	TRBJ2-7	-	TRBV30	CAWTKGSYEQYF
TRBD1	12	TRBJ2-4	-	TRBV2	CASRDRDGIQYF
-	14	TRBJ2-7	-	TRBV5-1	CASSLASPAGEQYF
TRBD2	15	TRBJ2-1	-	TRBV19	CASSSRTSSYNEQFF
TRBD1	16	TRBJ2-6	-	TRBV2	CASSGTGGSGANVLTF
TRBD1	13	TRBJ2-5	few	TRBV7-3	CASSLGTEETQYF
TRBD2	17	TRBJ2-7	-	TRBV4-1	CASSHVLAGVLTYEQYF
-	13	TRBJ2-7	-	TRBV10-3	CAISESGREKQYF
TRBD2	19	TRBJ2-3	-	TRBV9	CASSVAPRTSGRVTDTQYF
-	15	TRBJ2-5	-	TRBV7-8	CASSLSGARHETQYF
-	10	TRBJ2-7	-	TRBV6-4	CASSDPDGYF
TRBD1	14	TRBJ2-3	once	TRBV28	CASSRDRGLDTQYF
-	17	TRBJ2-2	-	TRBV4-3	CASSQEIWVEGTGELFF
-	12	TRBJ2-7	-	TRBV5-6	CASSPHDYEQYF
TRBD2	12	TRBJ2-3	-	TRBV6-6	CASRTSPDTQYF
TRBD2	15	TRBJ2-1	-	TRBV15	CATSRTSGSINEQFF
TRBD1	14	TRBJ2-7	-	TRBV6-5	CASTGGTGVYEQYF
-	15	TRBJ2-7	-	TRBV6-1	CASSVGKTASYEQYF
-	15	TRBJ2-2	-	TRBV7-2	CASSLGTLRAGELFF
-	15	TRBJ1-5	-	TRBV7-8	CASSLVRDSNQPQHF
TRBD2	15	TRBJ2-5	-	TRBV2	CASSVRGRTQETQYF
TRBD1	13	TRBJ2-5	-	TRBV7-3	CASSRGQGQTQYF
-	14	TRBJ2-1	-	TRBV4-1	CASSPSRSHNEQFF
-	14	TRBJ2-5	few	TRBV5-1	CASSPGHLQETQYF
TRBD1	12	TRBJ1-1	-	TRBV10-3	CATLTGMGEAFF
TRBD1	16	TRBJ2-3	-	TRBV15	CATSSTPDRSTDTQYF
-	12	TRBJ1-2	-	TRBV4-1	CASSHRPQGIIF
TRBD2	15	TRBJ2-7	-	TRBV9	CASSSAGLAGYEQYF
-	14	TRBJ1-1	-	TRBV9	CASSVVVGNTEAFF
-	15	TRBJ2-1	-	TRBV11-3	CASSLLTGTRGEQFF
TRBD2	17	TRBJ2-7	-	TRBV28	CASSGAPGTSDAYEQYF
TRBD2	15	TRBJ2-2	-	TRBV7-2	CASSLTSGSAGELFF